What follows are 12 T cell receptor beta chains derived from one specimen sequenced in a study of shared clonotypes between healthy human individuals. Data came from immunoSEQ multiplex PCR; TCRdb stores just in-frame clones and leaves some out. The sample has about 680,000 clones, about 90% seen once. CD8 cells classed as naive were CD45RO-negative and positively selected for CCR7, excluding terminally differentiated effector memory CD45RA+ cells. Input material: naive CD8+ T cells sorted from blood. All receptors come from a man between 25 and 39 years old in good health.

V is TRBV10-1 and J is TRBJ1-5; D gene uncertain. CDR1 is WNHNN and CDR2 is SYGVQD in the germline V gene (reference sequence). Trimming left V 5 bases short and J 4 bases short, with 18 bases between. There are 16 residues in the CDR3. The CDR3 DNA reads TGCGCCAGCAGTCCCGATCCGGGCGCAACTAATCAGCCCCAGCATTTT. Amino acids: CASSPDPGATNQPQHF.

This chain uses TRBV28 with TRBJ2-7; D may correspond to TRBD1 or TRBD2 (5 bases each). The CDR3 has 16 residues. CDR1 is MDHEN and CDR2 is SYDVKM in the germline V gene. V was shortened by 1 base and J by 3 bases, with 16 bases between the two germline ends. Here the CDR3 DNA reads TGTGCCAGCAGTTTATCGACTACGGGACGAATCTACGAGCAGTACTTC. It is translated as CASSLSTTGRIYEQYF.

This chain joins TRBV27 and TRBJ2-7; TRBD1 aligns across 8 bases. The CDR3 length is 14 residues. J lost 2 bases, V lost 6 bases, and 6 bases had no gene match. From germline, CDR1 is MNHEY and CDR2 SMNVEV (reference sequence). The CDR3 loop reads CASRTGVGAYEQYF. The CDR3 DNA is TGTGCCAGCAGGACAGGGGTGGGAGCCTACGAGCAGTACTTC.

The chain is built from TRBV28 and TRBJ2-3; the match to TRBD2 covers 10 bases. Germline V gene data show CDR1 as MDHEN and CDR2 as SYDVKM. Unmatched junction bases numbered 8, after V lost 5 bases and J lost 3 bases. The CDR3 is 16 amino acids. The CDR3 reads CASSPGTSVMTDTQYF. CDR3 coding DNA: TGTGCCAGCAGTCCCGGGACTAGCGTTATGACAGATACGCAGTATTTT. Complete variable domain (other parts from reference TRBV28 and TRBJ2-3): DVKVTQSSRYLVKRTGEKVFLECVQDMDHENMFWYRQDPGLGLRLIYFSYDVKMKEKGDIPEGYSVSREKKERFSLILESASTNQTSMYLCASSPGTSVMTDTQYFGPGTRLTVL.

The rearrangement uses TRBV29-1 and TRBJ2-1; D gene unclear. The CDR3 has 14 residues. CDR1 is SQVTM and CDR2 is ANQGSEA in the germline V gene. V was cut by 5 bases and J by 2 bases, with 13 bases left in between. For the CDR3, the DNA is TGCAGCGTTCTCGGGCCGAGCACCTACAATGAGCAGTTCTTC. Translation: CSVLGPSTYNEQFF.

The rearrangement links TRBV7-8 to TRBJ1-3; maybe TRBD1 (6 bases). V lost 2 bases and J 2 bases, leaving 22 bases between the germline ends. This CDR3 region has 19 residues. Germline-derived CDR1 and CDR2 are SGHVS and FQNEAQ. CDR3 in amino acids: CASSLPVLGQLLTGNTIYF. For the CDR3, the DNA is TGTGCCAGCAGCTTACCAGTCCTCGGACAGCTCCTAACTGGAAACACCATATATTTT.

V and J are TRBV4-1 and TRBJ2-1; 7 nucleotides agree with TRBD1. From germline, CDR1 is MGHRA and CDR2 YSYEKL. Trimming at V came to 0 bases and at J to 2 bases, leaving 1 base not matched to a gene. This CDR3 has 15 residues. In DNA, the CDR3 is TGCGCCAGCAGCCAAGAAGGGGGCACCTACAATGAGCAGTTCTTC. It encodes CASSQEGGTYNEQFF.

CDR3 sequence (DNA): TGTGCCAGCAGCTTCGGCCTGACAGGGGGCACTGAAGCTTTCTTT. Amino acids: CASSFGLTGGTEAFF. The V gene is TRBV7-2, the J gene TRBJ1-1; 9 bases line up with TRBD1. The CDR3 contains 15 residues. V lost 3 bases, J lost 4 bases, and 6 bases stayed unmatched. CDR1 SGHTA and CDR2 FQGNSA come from the germline V gene.

This clone was observed a handful of times. This chain uses TRBV27 with TRBJ1-5; tentatively, D is TRBD1 (6 bases). Germline assignment: CDR1 MNHEY and CDR2 SMNVEV (reference sequence). This CDR3 is 14 amino acids long. V shed 6 bases and J shed 7 bases, with 16 bases lying between them. The CDR3 coding sequence is TGTGCCAGCAGATCCTCCGTTAGGGGGCAGCCCCAGCATTTT. Translating it yields CASRSSVRGQPQHF.

This clone was seen ten or more times. The chain is built from TRBV6-5 and TRBJ1-1; perhaps TRBD1 as D (5 bases). Germline CDR1 is MNHEY and CDR2 is SVGAGI. The ends were cut back, 8 bases at V and 11 bases at J, with 18 bases in the middle. This CDR3 is 12 amino acids long. The CDR3 loop reads CASGPTDPGAFF. The CDR3, as DNA: TGTGCCAGCGGGCCGACGGACCCAGGGGCTTTCTTT.

The chain employs TRBV7-9 and TRBJ2-1; possibly TRBD2 for D (5 bases). This CDR3 is built from 15 residues. CDR1 is SEHNR and CDR2 is FQNEAQ in the germline V gene (reference sequence). V gave up 2 bases and J gave up 9 bases, with 17 bases separating them. CDR3 sequence (DNA): TGTGCCAGCAGCTTAAATCGCGGGTCGTCGGCTGAGCAGTTCTTC. As protein: CASSLNRGSSAEQFF.

The CDR3 loop reads CASSVDTGGSYNEQFF. The CDR3, as DNA: TGTGCCAGCAGCGTAGATACCGGGGGCTCCTACAATGAGCAGTTCTTC. The chain uses TRBV9 and TRBJ2-1; D is perhaps TRBD2 (6 bases). The germline V gene encodes CDR1 SGDLS and CDR2 YYNGEE. V shed 0 bases and J shed 0 bases, with 10 bases lying between them. This CDR3 region has 16 residues.